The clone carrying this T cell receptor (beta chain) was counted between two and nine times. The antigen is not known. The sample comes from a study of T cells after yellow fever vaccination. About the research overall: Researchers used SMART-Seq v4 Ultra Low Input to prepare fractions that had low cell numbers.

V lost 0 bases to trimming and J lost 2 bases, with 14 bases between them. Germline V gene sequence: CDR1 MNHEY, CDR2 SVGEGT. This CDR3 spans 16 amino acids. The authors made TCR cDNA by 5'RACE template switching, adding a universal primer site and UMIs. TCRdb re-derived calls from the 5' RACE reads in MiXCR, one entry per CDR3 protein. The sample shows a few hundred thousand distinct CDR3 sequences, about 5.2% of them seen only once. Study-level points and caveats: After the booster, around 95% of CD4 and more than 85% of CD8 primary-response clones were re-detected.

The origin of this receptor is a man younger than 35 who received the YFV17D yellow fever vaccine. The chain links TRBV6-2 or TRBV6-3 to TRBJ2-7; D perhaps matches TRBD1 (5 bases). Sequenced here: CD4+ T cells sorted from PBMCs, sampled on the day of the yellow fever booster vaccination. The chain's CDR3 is CASSYSAGHLAYEQYF. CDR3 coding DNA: TGTGCCAGCAGTTACTCGGCAGGGCACCTAGCCTACGAGCAGTACTTC.